This is a list of T cell receptor beta chains from one sample in a study of T cell responses to AZD1222 COVID-19 vaccine. Assay used: immunoSEQ multiplex PCR; TCRdb lists only in-frame clones, some missing. Of some 100,000 clones in the sample, just under 90% are singletons; the top ten hold about 3%. Material: peripheral blood, obtained on day 0 of AZD1222 vaccination. All receptors derive from an adult in good health. Each CDR3 is given without its conserved first and last residue. Not all rows give a size; the values are once, few, many and, for expanded clones, a class.

size | V | CDR3
NA | TRBV5-1 | ASSLVGDRGYEQY
NA | TRBV12-3/TRBV12-4 | ASSFLDYGYT
NA | TRBV10-2 | ASSGTNTGELF
NA | TRBV6-6 | ASSYLWGVNQPQH
once | TRBV11-2 | ASSWGGGTPSTDTQY
NA | TRBV7-2 | ASSLRYSGNTIY
NA | TRBV11-2 | ASSTRTGNTEAF
NA | TRBV6-5 | ASSYSGSSMNTEAF
NA | TRBV10-3 | AIRKTSGPRADTQY
NA | TRBV18 | ASSPDTGTGGYGYT
NA | TRBV18 | ASSPQGGANTGELF
NA | TRBV7-2 | ASSRTGEDTIY
NA | TRBV4-2 | ASSQPYGQKNTEAF
NA | TRBV2 | ASSDFRGSYGYT
once | TRBV11-2 | ASLSGRTTDTQY
once | TRBV6-1 | ASSDSGGPQETQY
NA | TRBV4-1 | ASSQGGANYGYT
NA | TRBV19 | ASSLGTEGTEAF
NA | TRBV7-8 | ASSLVRGRFPNQPQH
NA | TRBV6-2/TRBV6-3 | ASSYNPNYGYT
NA | TRBV4-2 | ASSQERGNQPQH
once | TRBV11-2 | ASSLEAGSNPYEQY
NA | TRBV20-1 | SASPGGAKLNEQF
once | TRBV5-5 | ASSSNRESNEKLF
NA | TRBV5-4 | ASSHPRARGYT
NA | TRBV7-3 | ASSEQGRNQPQH